The 7 T cell receptor beta chains below all came from one sample that was sequenced in a study of vaccination effects on CD4 cells after COVID-19. For these TCRs, the target antigens are not known. Sequenced by immunoSEQ multiplex PCR; TCRdb stores in-frame clones only, minus some. This sample has some 50,000 clones, with approximately 74% found just once. It was after roughly ten days of culture that CD4+ T cells were isolated. Sequencing was performed on CD4+ T cells from PBMCs cultured without peptide, taken before COVID-19 vaccination. The receptors here all came from a human donor who had a prior SARS-CoV-2 infection.

The chain links TRBV5-4 to TRBJ2-5; D unclear. Germline loops: CDR1 SGHNT, CDR2 YYREEE (reference sequence). V was trimmed by 4 bases and J by 5 bases, leaving 18 bases between them. The CDR3 runs to 15 residues. CDR3 region: CASSPSVRPSETQYF. CDR3 nucleotides: TGTGCCAGCAGCCCCTCCGTCCGGCCCTCGGAGACCCAGTACTTC.

The V and J genes are TRBV29-1 and TRBJ1-1, with a tentative D call TRBD1 (5 bases). The V and J ends lost 7 bases and 6 bases respectively, with 15 bases between them. The V gene's germline CDR1 is SQVTM and CDR2 ANQGSEA. The CDR3 runs to 12 residues. This CDR3 is CSAVGTGAEAFF. CDR3 nucleotide sequence: TGCAGCGCTGTAGGTACAGGAGCTGAAGCTTTCTTT.

This clone has a handful of counts. This rearrangement joins TRBV18 to TRBJ2-3; D is undetermined. The CDR3 sequence is 11 residues long. In germline, CDR1 is KGHSH, CDR2 LQKENI. Trimming cost V 8 bases and J 0 bases, with 3 bases left between them. In DNA form, the CDR3 reads TGTGCCAGCCTTAGCACAGATACGCAGTATTTT. Encoded protein: CASLSTDTQYF.

The chain employs TRBV10-3 and TRBJ1-4; 8 bases match TRBD1. CDR3 length: 15 amino acids. Per germline, CDR1 ENHRY and CDR2 SYGVKD. The V gene end was trimmed by 5 bases and the J gene end by 3 bases; junction bases not matched to a gene: 5. CDR3 residues: CAISSSGQANEKLFF. The CDR3, as DNA: TGTGCCATCAGTAGCTCGGGACAGGCTAATGAAAAACTGTTTTTT.

This clone was recorded a few times. The chain joins TRBV6-6 to TRBJ1-1, with D possibly being TRBD1 (6 bases). The CDR3 is made up of 13 amino acids. From germline, CDR1 is MNHNY and CDR2 SVGAGI (reference sequence). V shed 6 bases and J shed 3 bases, with 11 bases lying between them. The CDR3 is CASSLTGYTEAFF. DNA for the CDR3: TGTGCCAGCAGCTTAACAGGGTACACTGAAGCTTTCTTT.

This chain uses TRBV11-3 with TRBJ2-5; 7 bases line up with TRBD2. The CDR3 contains 16 residues. Germline CDR1 and CDR2: SGHNT and YENEEA. Trimming at V came to 1 base and at J to 2 bases, leaving 7 bases not matched to a gene. The CDR3 bases are TGTGCCAGCAGCTTAGGATGGCGGGAGTCACAAGAGACCCAGTACTTC. Its protein is CASSLGWRESQETQYF.

The chain combines TRBV2 with TRBJ2-3, with D maybe TRBD2 (6 bases). V lost 6 bases and J lost 8, with 15 bases in between. Germline V gene lookup returns CDR1 SNHLY and CDR2 FYNNEI. The CDR3 runs 13 residues. CDR3 nucleotides: TGTGCCAGCAGGGAGGGGACCTCGAGTACGCAGTATTTT. This codes for CASREGTSSTQYF.